What follows are 8 T cell receptor beta chains derived from one specimen sequenced in a study of blood T cell repertoires in COVID-19 (dated by TCRdb to between 2020 and 2021). The protocol used for the library was the immunoSEQ multiplex PCR assay. The clones in this table, taken by TCRdb from immuneACCESS, are in-frame only. Not every clone is retained; where verified, under half of the shortfall comes from an unresolved V gene, and the cause of the rest is unknown. This sample lists about 250,000 clones; about 84% were detected once. Approximately 5% of the sample belongs to the ten largest clones. Sequenced sample: peripheral blood. These receptors all stem from an elderly woman with COVID-19, enrolled during active disease.

This clone has only one observation. The chain links TRBV6-6 to TRBJ1-6; 7 nucleotides line up with TRBD1. CDR3 length: 16 amino acids. Looked up from germline, CDR1 is MNHNY and CDR2 is SVGAGI (reference sequence). The V and J ends lost 6 bases and 3 bases, in that order; junction bases with no gene match: 8. The CDR3 DNA sequence: TGTGCCAGCAGCCCGTGGGACAGTATCTATAATTCACCCCTCCACTTT. Amino acid sequence: CASSPWDSIYNSPLHF.

The rearrangement joins TRBV6-2 or TRBV6-3 to TRBJ2-5, with 9 nucleotides matching TRBD1. V lost 5 bases and J lost 5; bases outside the gene matches: 6. The CDR3 spans 14 residues. Per germline, CDR1 MNHEY and CDR2 SVGEGT. Written as DNA, the CDR3 is TGTGCCAGCAGTCTACAGGGGGCCAGGGAGACCCAGTACTTC. This codes for CASSLQGARETQYF.

As for this clone: At one boundary the junction diverges from the germline segment, which might be a read error. Written as DNA, the CDR3 is TGTGCCAGCAGTTTAGGGGCCACCGCGGGCTATGGCTACACCTTC. Amino acids: CASSLGATAGYGYTF. The chain has TRBV7-2 and TRBJ1-2; the D gene is possibly TRBD1 (5 bases). The CDR3 totals 15 residues. Germline CDR1 and CDR2: SGHTA and FQGNSA.

The rearrangement joins TRBV7-2 to TRBJ2-1; 8 nucleotides align to TRBD2. CDR3 length: 15 amino acids. Germline V gene lookup returns CDR1 SGHTA and CDR2 FQGNSA. Trimming took 2 bases from V and 3 from J; bases not matched to a gene: 3. The CDR3 sequence is CASSLSGGIYNEQFF. In DNA form, the CDR3 reads TGTGCCAGCAGCTTATCGGGGGGGATCTACAATGAGCAGTTCTTC.

The chain joins TRBV7-2 to TRBJ1-2, with TRBD1 identical over 7 bases. This CDR3 contains 15 residues. Germline CDR1 is SGHTA and CDR2 is FQGNSA. After removal of 5 bases from V and 2 bases from J, the junction contained 8 bases not matched to a gene. Written as DNA, the CDR3 is TGTGCCAGCAGCCCAAGAGGGACAGCCAACTATGGCTACACCTTC. Encoded protein: CASSPRGTANYGYTF.

This rearrangement joins TRBV7-9 to TRBJ1-1, with TRBD1 matching over 12 bases. Germline V gene lookup returns CDR1 SEHNR and CDR2 FQNEAQ (reference sequence). The V segment lost 3 bases and the J segment 11 bases; nucleotides outside the gene matches: 7. The CDR3 spans 14 residues. The CDR3 here is CASSLAGTGGHAFF. CDR3 bases: TGTGCCAGCAGCTTGGCCGGGACAGGGGGCCACGCTTTCTTT.

The genes are TRBV5-4 and TRBJ2-7; D possibly corresponds to TRBD1 (5 bases). The V and J ends lost 3 bases and 2 bases respectively, with 15 bases between them. CDR1 is SGHNT, CDR2 YYREEE, per germline (reference sequence). The CDR3 totals 15 residues. CDR3 region: CASSSGQGRTYEQYF. CDR3 bases: TGTGCCAGCAGCTCGGGTCAGGGCCGCACCTACGAGCAGTACTTC.

This clone occurred once. V is TRBV28 and J is TRBJ1-1, with 10 bases fitting TRBD1. V gave up 6 bases and J gave up 10 bases; unmatched junction bases: 14. In germline, CDR1 is MDHEN, CDR2 SYDVKM. The CDR3 consists of 15 residues. DNA for the CDR3: TGTGCCAGCAGCCCTCCGCCAGGACAGGGGGAAGGAGCTTTCTTT. This translates into CASSPPPGQGEGAFF.